The rows below give T cell receptor beta chains drawn from one sample of a study of response to subunit inactivated influenza vaccine. MiXCR was run by TCRdb on the RT-PCR reads, yielding one entry per CDR3 protein. The sample holds under 800,000 distinct CDR3 sequences, approximately 15% seen once. The material was PBMCs from blood, obtained 14 to 15 days before vaccination. The receptors were sampled from a man in his fifties who received an inactivated influenza vaccine. The conserved cysteine and the conserved F or W are not part of the CDR3 here.

j_gene | v_gene | CDR3aa
TRBJ2-7 | TRBV20-1 | SARVASGLGSYEQY
TRBJ2-1 | TRBV20-1 | SATVNGEQF
TRBJ2-5 | TRBV20-1 | SARDLGMETQY
TRBJ2-1 | TRBV24-1 | ATSDFSGRANNEQF
TRBJ2-1 | TRBV29-1 | SVEGEWTAPYNEQF
TRBJ2-7 | TRBV7-9 | ASSSPQGRAAYEQY
TRBJ2-4 | TRBV25-1 | ASKGGNIQY
TRBJ2-3 | TRBV5-1 | ASSSSDADTQY
TRBJ2-6 | TRBV20-1 | SCGVPGANVLT
TRBJ2-1 | TRBV29-1 | SARTGTSGWMDEQF
TRBJ2-7 | TRBV20-1 | SADRLAGGFDEQY
TRBJ2-2 | TRBV5-6 | ASSFGPGVNTGELF
TRBJ2-2 | TRBV5-5 | ASSFRGPGELF
TRBJ2-3 | TRBV11-1 | ASSLRISGTSGGAFSDTQY
TRBJ2-1 | TRBV13 | ASSAGLNEQF
TRBJ2-1 | TRBV20-1 | SAWHSASINNEQF
TRBJ1-3 | TRBV28 | ASGQVSGNTIY
TRBJ1-6 | TRBV30 | AWSVRGSDRVCSPLH
TRBJ1-1 | TRBV2 | ASTLYWSRTEAF
TRBJ1-5 | TRBV7-9 | ASSLGIQPQH
TRBJ2-3 | TRBV7-2 | ASSLLGPDTQY
TRBJ2-1 | TRBV7-9 | ASSPLRGRAVHEQF
TRBJ2-3 | TRBV29-1 | SAGGAEADTQY
TRBJ1-5 | TRBV11-2 | ASSLSPTLDQPQH
TRBJ2-5 | TRBV2 | ASSKLAGEETQY
TRBJ1-5 | TRBV20-1 | SAREGGGLGNQPQH
TRBJ2-1 | TRBV7-9 | ASGGGQPTYNEQF
TRBJ2-2 | TRBV18 | ASSVVRNTGELF
TRBJ2-1 | TRBV5-6 | ASSPDTGSYNEQF
TRBJ1-6 | TRBV11-2 | ASSLRRGSPLH
TRBJ2-3 | TRBV18 | ASSPPVRGRTDTQY
TRBJ2-1 | TRBV4-2 | ASSQDAGASKT
TRBJ1-1 | TRBV18 | ASSRGQAGTEAF
TRBJ1-5 | TRBV5-6 | ARSEDVYAPQH
TRBJ1-2 | TRBV5-5 | ASSPTAGASNYGYT
TRBJ2-7 | TRBV5-1 | ASSSPLAGLYEQY
TRBJ2-7 | TRBV15 | TTSTSETGFEGEQY
TRBJ1-4 | TRBV7-9 | ASSITGTGNRHEKLF
TRBJ1-4 | TRBV3-1 | ASWQAGEKLF
TRBJ1-6 | TRBV3-1 | ASGTDHNSPLH
TRBJ1-2 | TRBV12-3/TRBV12-4 | ASSSWNFNYGYT
TRBJ1-6 | TRBV10-3 | AISEIDRGGSPLH
TRBJ2-3 | TRBV7-8 | ASSLVQGIRDTQY
TRBJ2-7 | TRBV10-3 | AISWGLRDGYEQY
TRBJ2-3 | TRBV7-9 | ASSSGFTSTDTQY
TRBJ2-1 | TRBV7-9 | ASSLEAGGF
TRBJ1-6 | TRBV24-1 | ATSWGYNSPLH
TRBJ2-7 | TRBV6-6 | ASSYFSDEQY
TRBJ2-4 | TRBV5-4 | ASSLVALAGVQNIQY
TRBJ2-7 | TRBV6-5 | ASSYSRGSYEQY
TRBJ2-7 | TRBV11-2 | ASSSLKFSYEQY